This T cell receptor beta chain was sequenced during a study of shared clonotypes between healthy human individuals. With regard to this clone: At the DNA level, this CDR3 is encoded by other sequences in the same sample as well.

The donors, all of them Caucasian adults, lived in Nashville, Tennessee. Libraries were prepared by immunoSEQ multiplex PCR; TCRdb keeps only in-frame clonotypes and omits some of them. The table lists 600,000 to 800,000 clones, approximately 77% of them singletons. This TCR derives from a woman between 25 and 40 years old in good health. The sequencing input was memory CD4+ T cells sorted from blood. Regarding subset: CD45RA-negative fraction.

This CDR3 reads CASSLGGTGTYEQYF. The CDR3 DNA reads TGCGCCAGCAGCTTGGGAGGGACGGGTACCTACGAGCAGTACTTC. V and J are TRBV5-1 and TRBJ2-7; possibly TRBD1 or TRBD2 for D (5 bases each). V lost 0 bases to trimming and J lost 2 bases, with 12 bases between them. The CDR3 is made up of 15 amino acids. The germline CDR1 and CDR2 sequences are SGHRS and YFSETQ.